A single TCR beta chain is shown here with its context. This sample is part of a study of T cell responses to AZD1222 COVID-19 vaccine. TCRdb's copy holds only in-frame clones and misses some; the assay was immunoSEQ multiplex PCR. The sample has more than 85,000 clones; roughly 85% are singletons. Germline V gene data show CDR1 as SGHNT and CDR2 as YENEEA. Trimming left V 4 bases short and J 4 bases short, with 12 bases between. The CDR3 sequence is 14 residues long. The sequenced sample was peripheral blood, obtained on day 0 of AZD1222 vaccination. The source is an adult in good health. The chain couples TRBV11-3 to TRBJ2-3; TRBD1 is a possible D gene (5 bases). The CDR3 DNA is TGTGCCAGCAGCTCTACGCCCAGGGCAGATACGCAGTATTTT. It yields the protein CASSSTPRADTQYF.